This entry describes one T cell receptor beta chain. What it recognizes is unknown. The data were produced by immunoSEQ multiplex PCR, yet TCRdb's version contains in-frame clones alone and is incomplete. In the table there are a few hundred thousand clones, 50% to 80% of which are singletons. Germline CDR1 SGHNT, CDR2 YYREEE (reference sequence). The V gene lost 1 base and the J gene lost 0 bases, with 10 bases spanning the gap. CDR3 size: 15 residues. The sample is drawn from a study of shared clonotypes between healthy human individuals. The overall study: Each donor contributed plates that comprised three CD4 naive, three CD4 memory, two CD8 naive and one CD8 memory.

Whole-study findings and limits: Specimens sampled were limited to blood, with tissue repertoires likely differing.

The sequenced sample consisted of memory CD4+ T cells sorted from blood. The sample's subset: CD45RA-negative fraction. The gene calls are TRBV5-4 and TRBJ1-1; no definite D call. The clonotype originates from a man aged 25 to 40 in good health. The CDR3 DNA reads as TGTGCCAGCAGCTTGACAGAACAGCTGAACACTGAAGCTTTCTTT. This sequence encodes CASSLTEQLNTEAFF.